Shown below are 12 T cell receptor beta chains from a single sample sequenced in a study of T cells in Graves' hyperthyroidism and ophthalmopathy. RNA transcripts gave rise to amplified TCR beta CDR3 regions. Primed by the HTBI set, a first-round RT-PCR was run on the TCR CDR3. TCRdb re-called the multiplex PCR reads with MiXCR, one entry per CDR3 protein. The sample lists some 370,000 distinct CDR3 sequences; about 15% were seen once. Sequencing input: blood. These TCRs come from a woman in her twenties or thirties with Graves' hyperthyroidism that later progressed to Graves' ophthalmopathy.

This clonotype has at least ten counts. This chain connects TRBV7-8 to TRBJ2-7, with 12 nucleotides matching TRBD2. The CDR3 contains 15 residues. The germline CDR1 and CDR2 sequences are SGHVS and FQNEAQ. V trimming: 4 bases; J trimming: 6 bases; junction bases outside the gene matches: 7. CDR3 region: CASSYTGTSGREQYF. The DNA of the CDR3 is TGTGCCAGCAGCTACACCGGGACTAGCGGGCGCGAGCAGTACTTC. Full variable domain (outside the CDR3, taken from reference TRBV7-8 and TRBJ2-7): GAGVSQSPRYKVAKRGQDVALRCDPISGHVSLFWYQQALGQGPEFLTYFQNEAQLDKSGLPSDRFFAERPEGSVSTLKIQRTQQEDSAVYLCASSYTGTSGREQYFGPGTRLTVT.

The CDR3 DNA reads TGTGCCAGTTTTCCAAGAGCAGCAACTAATGAAAAACTGTTTTTT. Its translation: CASFPRAATNEKLFF. The V and J genes are TRBV19 and TRBJ1-4; D is undetermined. The V gene lost 8 bases and the J gene lost 0 bases, with 13 bases spanning the gap. Germline assignment: CDR1 LNHDA and CDR2 SQIVND (reference sequence). The CDR3 totals 15 residues.

Details on this clonotype: Given a much more abundant clone one base away, this may be a read error. V and J are TRBV18 and TRBJ1-1; D gene uncertain. The germline V and J ends were trimmed by 3 bases and 7 bases, with 15 bases remaining between them. The CDR3 has 14 residues. The V gene's germline CDR1 is KGHSH and CDR2 LQKENI. CDR3 amino acids: CASSPSRNSDEAFF. In nucleotides, the CDR3 is TGTGCCAGCTCACCTAGCCGGAACAGTGATGAAGCTTTCTTT.

There are many counts of this clonotype. V is TRBV10-3 and J is TRBJ1-2, with D tentatively TRBD1 (5 bases). Deletions cut 8 bases from V and 6 bases from J, with 16 bases between. The CDR3 runs 13 residues. Germline V CDR1 and CDR2: ENHRY, SYGVKD. CDR3: CAIDPGLGDGYTF. CDR3 DNA sequence: TGTGCCATCGATCCAGGGTTGGGCGATGGCTACACCTTC.

This clonotype has ten or more counts. The CDR3 is CSVVVGQLNTEAFF. CDR3 in DNA: TGCAGCGTTGTGGTGGGACAACTGAACACTGAAGCTTTCTTT. The chain combines TRBV29-1 with TRBJ1-1; D may be TRBD1 (6 bases). The germline V and J ends were trimmed by 4 bases and 0 bases, with 12 bases remaining between them. Germline V lookup: CDR1 SQVTM, CDR2 ANQGSEA. The CDR3 is 14 residues long.

This clonotype was found many times. The chain joins TRBV20-1 to TRBJ1-5, with 11 positions matching TRBD1. Germline V CDR1 and CDR2: DFQATT, SNEGSKA (reference sequence). V shed 0 bases, J shed 5 bases, and the junction held 6 bases outside the gene matches. The CDR3 covers 16 residues. DNA for the CDR3: TGCAGTGCTAGAGATCCAGGACAGGGGGCTCATCAGCCCCAGCATTTT. Residues: CSARDPGQGAHQPQHF.

This clonotype appeared a few times. V gene TRBV5-1 combines with J gene TRBJ2-7; D gene ambiguous. The CDR3 contains 13 residues. Germline V gives CDR1 SGHRS, CDR2 YFSETQ. V lost 0 bases and J lost 6, with 10 bases in between. The CDR3 DNA reads as TGCGCCAGCAGCTTGGAGTGGGGAAGCGAGCAGTACTTC. This encodes CASSLEWGSEQYF.

This clonotype appeared many times. The V gene is TRBV28, the J gene TRBJ2-2; either TRBD1 or TRBD2 may supply D (5 bases each). This CDR3 is 14 amino acids long. Germline-derived CDR1 and CDR2 are MDHEN and SYDVKM. The ends were cut back, 4 bases at V and 1 base at J, with 7 bases in the middle. The CDR3 sequence is CASSWDLNTGELFF. The DNA for the CDR3 is TGTGCCAGCAGTTGGGACCTGAACACCGGGGAGCTGTTTTTT.

The chain links TRBV11-1 to TRBJ1-2; 10 bases line up with TRBD1. Germline V lookup: CDR1 SGHAT, CDR2 FQDESV (reference sequence). V trimming: 4 bases; J trimming: 2 bases; junction bases outside the gene matches: 4. CDR3 length equals 15 residues. The CDR3 is CASSSPGQGNYGYTF. The CDR3 nucleotides are TGTGCCAGCAGCTCTCCGGGACAGGGGAACTATGGCTACACCTTC.

This clonotype has only a few counts. This chain links TRBV5-1 with TRBJ2-1; 9 positions agree with TRBD1. Trimming at V came to 4 bases and at J to 8 bases, leaving 10 bases not matched to a gene. CDR1 is SGHRS and CDR2 is YFSETQ in the germline V gene. The CDR3 is made up of 15 amino acids. CDR3 residues: CASSPGTGFSDEQFF. The CDR3 bases are TGCGCCAGCAGCCCCGGGACAGGGTTTTCCGATGAGCAGTTCTTC.

This clonotype showed up many times. The V and J genes are TRBV7-2 and TRBJ1-1; D is uncertain. V was trimmed by 3 bases and J by 3 bases, leaving 20 bases between them. The germline CDR1 and CDR2 sequences are SGHTA and FQGNSA. CDR3 length: 17 amino acids. In nucleotides, the CDR3 is TGTGCCAGCAGCTTTGACGGGATGAGGGCCCGTTACACTGAAGCTTTCTTT. This translates into CASSFDGMRARYTEAFF.

This clonotype was counted a few times. The chain joins TRBV6-2 or TRBV6-3 to TRBJ1-2; a weak D match, TRBD1 (5 bases). The CDR3 has 16 residues. V was trimmed by 5 bases and J by 4 bases, leaving 20 bases between them. CDR1 and CDR2 (germline): MNHEY, SVGEGT. As DNA, the CDR3 is TGTGCCAGCAGTCTGGGGCCGGAGGTGGTAGTCTATGGCTACACCTTC. Its translation: CASSLGPEVVVYGYTF.